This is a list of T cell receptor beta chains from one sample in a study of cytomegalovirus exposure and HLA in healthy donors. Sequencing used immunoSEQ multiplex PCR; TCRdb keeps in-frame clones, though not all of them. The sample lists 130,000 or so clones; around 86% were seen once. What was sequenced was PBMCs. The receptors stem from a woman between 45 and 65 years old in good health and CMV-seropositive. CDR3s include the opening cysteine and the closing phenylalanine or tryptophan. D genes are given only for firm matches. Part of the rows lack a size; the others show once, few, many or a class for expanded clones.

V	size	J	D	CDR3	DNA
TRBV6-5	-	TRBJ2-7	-	CASSYRSEQYF	TGTGCCAGCAGTTATAGGAGCGAGCAGTACTTC
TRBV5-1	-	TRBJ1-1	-	CASSFRGLGNTEAFF	TGCGCCAGCAGCTTCCGGGGTTTGGGGAACACTGAAGCTTTCTTT
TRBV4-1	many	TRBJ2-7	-	CASSQGTVANEQYF	TGCGCCAGCAGCCAAGGCACCGTAGCGAACGAGCAGTACTTC
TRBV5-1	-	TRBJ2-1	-	CASSLEPSSYNEQFF	TGCGCCAGCAGCTTGGAGCCTAGCTCCTACAATGAGCAGTTCTTC
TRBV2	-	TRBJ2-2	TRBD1	CASKGQGFGGELFF	TGTGCCAGCAAGGGACAGGGGTTCGGCGGGGAGCTGTTTTTT
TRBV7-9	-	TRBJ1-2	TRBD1	CASSLSEDRFYGYTF	TGTGCCAGCAGCTTATCGGAGGACAGGTTCTATGGCTACACCTTC
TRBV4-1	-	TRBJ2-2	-	CASSPQQGRNGELFF	TGCGCCAGCAGCCCCCAACAGGGTAGGAACGGGGAGCTGTTTTTT
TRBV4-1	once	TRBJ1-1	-	CASSRGGVLNTEAFF	TGCGCCAGCAGCCGAGGAGGGGTCTTGAACACTGAAGCTTTCTTT
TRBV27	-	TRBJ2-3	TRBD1	CASTGQGAGDTQYF	TGTGCCAGCACGGGACAGGGGGCAGGGGATACGCAGTATTTT
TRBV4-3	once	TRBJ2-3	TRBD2	CASSQRASGGYTDTQYF	TGCGCCAGCAGCCAACGGGCTAGCGGGGGGTACACAGATACGCAGTATTTT
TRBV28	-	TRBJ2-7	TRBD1	CASSTAAGTGLSEQYF	TGTGCCAGCAGTACGGCCGCCGGGACAGGGTTGAGTGAGCAGTACTTC
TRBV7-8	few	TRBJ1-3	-	CASSLQGPGNTIYF	TGTGCCAGCAGCTTACAGGGCCCTGGAAACACCATATATTTT
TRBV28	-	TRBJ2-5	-	CASSLGGGTQYF	TGTGCCAGCAGCTTAGGAGGAGGGACCCAGTACTTC
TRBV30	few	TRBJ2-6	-	CALGPGLFGSGANGLTF	TGTGCCCTGGGGCCAGGCTTATTTGGCTCTGGGGCCAACGGCCTGACTTTC
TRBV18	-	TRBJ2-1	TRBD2	CASSPRFSGGGPYNEQFF	TGTGCCAGCTCACCACGATTTAGCGGGGGGGGGCCCTACAATGAGCAGTTCTTC
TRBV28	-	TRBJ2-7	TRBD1	CASRPRDRPYEQYF	TGTGCCAGCAGACCCCGGGACAGGCCTTACGAGCAGTACTTC
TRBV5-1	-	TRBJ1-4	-	CASSCGQLQTNEKLFF	TGCGCCAGCAGCTGTGGACAGTTACAGACTAATGAAAAACTGTTTTTT
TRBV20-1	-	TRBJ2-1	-	CSARKVAEQFF	TGCAGTGCTAGAAAAGTGGCTGAGCAGTTCTTC
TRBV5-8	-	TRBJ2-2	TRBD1	CASSVTGFVFAGELFF	TGTGCCAGCAGCGTGACAGGGTTTGTTTTTGCCGGGGAGCTGTTTTTT
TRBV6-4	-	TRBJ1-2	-	CASSESAGQSYGYTF	TGTGCCAGCAGTGAGTCGGCAGGGCAGAGCTATGGCTACACCTTC
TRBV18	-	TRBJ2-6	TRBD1	CASSELTGDGFSGANVLTF	TGTGCCAGCTCAGAGCTGACAGGGGACGGCTTCTCTGGGGCCAACGTCCTGACTTTC
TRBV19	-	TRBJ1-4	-	CASTGTTTNEKLFF	TGTGCCAGTACCGGGACAACAACTAATGAAAAACTGTTTTTT
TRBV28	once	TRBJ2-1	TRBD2	CASSFRASGMNEQFF	TGTGCCAGCAGTTTTCGGGCTAGCGGGATGAATGAGCAGTTCTTC
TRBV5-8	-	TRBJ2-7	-	CAGRPRELSYEQYF	TGTGCCGGTAGACCCAGGGAACTGTCCTACGAGCAGTACTTC
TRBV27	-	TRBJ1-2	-	CASSLLYRGASGGYTF	TGTGCCAGCAGTTTACTCTATCGGGGGGCCTCGGGTGGCTACACCTTC
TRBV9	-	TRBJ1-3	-	CASSVAPLSSGNTIYF	TGTGCCAGCAGCGTAGCCCCGCTGAGCTCTGGAAACACCATATATTTT
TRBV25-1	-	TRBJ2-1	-	CASRTTVGGVQSANEQFF	TGTGCCAGCAGAACTACCGTGGGGGGTGTCCAATCTGCGAATGAGCAGTTCTTC
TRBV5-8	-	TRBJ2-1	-	CASSLGDSDNEQFF	TGTGCCAGCAGCTTAGGGGACTCCGACAATGAGCAGTTCTTC
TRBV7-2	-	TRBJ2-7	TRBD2	CASSLRLAGATPEQYF	TGTGCCAGCAGCTTGAGGCTAGCGGGGGCTACCCCCGAGCAGTACTTC
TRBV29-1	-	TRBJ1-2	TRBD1	CSVGARGDYGYTF	TGCAGCGTTGGGGCCAGGGGGGACTATGGCTACACCTTC
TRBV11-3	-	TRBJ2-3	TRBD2	CASSLGTGTGTTHTDTQYF	TGTGCCAGCAGCTTAGGGACTGGGACTGGGACTACCCACACAGATACGCAGTATTTT
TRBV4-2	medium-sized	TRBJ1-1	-	CASSQEEGGVTEAFF	TGTGCCAGCAGCCAAGAGGAGGGCGGTGTCACTGAAGCTTTCTTT
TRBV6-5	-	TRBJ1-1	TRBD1	CASSFRTGRNTEAFF	TGTGCCAGCAGTTTCCGGACAGGGCGGAACACTGAAGCTTTCTTT
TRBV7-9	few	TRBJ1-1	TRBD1	CASSYDRVAFF	TGTGCCAGCAGCTATGACAGGGTTGCTTTCTTT
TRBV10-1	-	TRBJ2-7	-	CASSEFRERFGEQYF	TGCGCCAGCAGTGAGTTTCGGGAGAGATTTGGGGAGCAGTACTTC
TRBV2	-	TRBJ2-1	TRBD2	CASREREYNEQFF	TGTGCCAGCAGGGAGCGGGAGTACAATGAGCAGTTCTTC
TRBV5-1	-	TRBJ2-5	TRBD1	CASSLGQGPQETQYF	TGCGCCAGCAGCCTGGGACAGGGGCCCCAAGAGACCCAGTACTTC
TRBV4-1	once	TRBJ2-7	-	CASSLRGGTSYEQYF	TGCGCCAGCAGTCTTAGGGGGGGGACCTCCTACGAGCAGTACTTC